What follows are 12 T cell receptor beta chains derived from one specimen sequenced in a study of blood T cell repertoires in COVID-19. Sequencing used immunoSEQ multiplex PCR; TCRdb keeps in-frame clones, though not all of them. The sample contains more than 15,000 clones, approximately 78% of which appear only once. Sequencing was carried out using peripheral blood. The receptors shown here come from a man in his sixties with active or convalescent COVID-19.

Of note for this clone: A read error may account for a junction end that differs from germline. The V gene is TRBV10-3, the J gene TRBJ2-1; TRBD2 might be the D (6 bases). Germline V gene sequence: CDR1 ENHRY, CDR2 SYGVKD. The CDR3 runs 14 residues. The CDR3 region is CAISGAASNNEQFF. The CDR3 coding sequence is TGTGCCATCTCGGGAGCGGCCTCCAACAATGAGCAGTTCTTC.

This sequence joins TRBV27 and TRBJ2-7; no clear D. The length of the CDR3 is 13 residues. V lost 2 bases to trimming and J lost 3 bases, with 8 bases between them. CDR1 MNHEY and CDR2 SMNVEV come from the germline V gene (reference sequence). CDR3: CASSLQVGYEQYF. DNA of the CDR3: TGTGCCAGCAGTTTACAGGTTGGCTACGAGCAGTACTTC.

The chain employs TRBV10-2 and TRBJ2-7, with TRBD2 identical over 8 bases. Per the germline V gene, CDR1 is WSHSY and CDR2 is SAAADI. V was pared by 6 bases and J by 4 bases, with 8 bases of the junction left unmatched. The CDR3 loop spans 14 amino acids. In DNA form, the CDR3 reads TGCGCCAGCAGCTACGGTAGCGGGAATTACGAGCAGTACTTC. It codes for CASSYGSGNYEQYF.

This rearrangement joins TRBV30 to TRBJ2-3; perhaps TRBD2 as D (5 bases). The CDR3 contains 13 residues. Germline values: CDR1 GTSNPN, CDR2 SVGIG (reference sequence). V was cut by 0 bases and J by 1 base, with 5 bases left in between. Written as DNA, the CDR3 is TGTGCCTGGAGTGTGGGAGGCACAGATACGCAGTATTTT. Translating it yields CAWSVGGTDTQYF.

The chain is built from TRBV13 and TRBJ1-2, with D maybe TRBD1 (6 bases). CDR3 size: 16 residues. V shed 0 bases and J shed 4 bases, with 15 bases lying between them. Germline CDR1 PRHDT, CDR2 FYEKMQ (reference sequence). CDR3 coding DNA: TGTGCCAGCAGCTTAGGCCGAGGGGGTCTAGCCTATGGCTACACCTTC. Translating it yields CASSLGRGGLAYGYTF.

The chain employs TRBV19 and TRBJ1-2; 12 bases are a match to TRBD1. The CDR3 is 18 amino acids. CDR1 LNHDA and CDR2 SQIVND come from the germline V gene (reference sequence). V dropped 5 bases and J dropped 3; count of bases not matched to a gene: 13. CDR3 sequence (DNA): TGTGCCAGTAGTTTCGTGGGACAGGGGGCGAGCAGAGACTATGGCTACACCTTC. Translated, it gives CASSFVGQGASRDYGYTF.

V gene TRBV4-1 combines with J gene TRBJ1-2, with TRBD1 identical over 7 bases. From germline, CDR1 is MGHRA and CDR2 YSYEKL. Trimming took 0 bases from V and 8 from J; bases not matched to a gene: 15. The CDR3 has 17 residues. CDR3 sequence: CASSQDPLTGRNVGYTF. Written as DNA, the CDR3 is TGCGCCAGCAGCCAAGATCCCCTGACAGGGAGGAATGTAGGCTACACCTTC.

J is TRBJ2-5 and V is TRBV28; the match to TRBD2 covers 9 bases. The J segment lost 2 bases and the V segment lost 5 bases, leaving 3 bases of the junction unmatched. The CDR3 runs to 14 residues. The V gene's germline CDR1 is MDHEN and CDR2 SYDVKM. The CDR3 DNA is TGTGCCAGCAGTGTAAGCGGGGGGCAAGAGACCCAGTACTTC. It is translated as CASSVSGGQETQYF. Full variable domain (rest looked up from reference TRBV28 and TRBJ2-5): DVKVTQSSRYLVKRTGEKVFLECVQDMDHENMFWYRQDPGLGLRLIYFSYDVKMKEKGDIPEGYSVSREKKERFSLILESASTNQTSMYLCASSVSGGQETQYFGPGTRLLVL.

The chain carries TRBV30 and TRBJ2-7; D is unresolved. The CDR3 has 14 residues. V was shortened by 2 bases and J by 0 bases, with 11 bases between the two germline ends. Germline V gene sequence: CDR1 GTSNPN, CDR2 SVGIG (reference sequence). Here the CDR3 DNA reads TGTGCCTGGAGTCCAGGTGATCCCTCCTACGAGCAGTACTTC. Protein sequence: CAWSPGDPSYEQYF.

This chain connects TRBV9 to TRBJ2-7; perhaps TRBD2 as D (5 bases). Trimming removed 0 bases from V and 3 bases from J, with 16 bases in between. CDR3 length: 16 amino acids. Germline V gene sequence: CDR1 SGDLS, CDR2 YYNGEE. CDR3: CASSVAGRAGLYEQYF. CDR3 DNA: TGTGCCAGCAGCGTAGCTGGGCGGGCAGGCCTCTACGAGCAGTACTTC.

This sequence joins TRBV7-8 and TRBJ1-1; D is perhaps TRBD1 (6 bases). Germline-derived CDR1 and CDR2 are SGHVS and FQNEAQ. This CDR3 is 16 amino acids long. V was pared by 0 bases and J by 5 bases, with 16 bases between. This CDR3 reads CASSLAENRARTEAFF. DNA of the CDR3: TGTGCCAGCAGCTTAGCGGAGAACAGGGCCCGTACTGAAGCTTTCTTT.

This clone was seen only once. The V gene is TRBV19, the J gene TRBJ2-2, with TRBD1 matching 7 bases. The germline V gene has CDR1 LNHDA and CDR2 SQIVND (reference sequence). CDR3 length: 16 amino acids. The trim removed 1 base at V and 0 bases at J, leaving 2 bases unmatched. The CDR3 loop reads CASSIVQGANTGELFF. CDR3 DNA: TGTGCCAGTAGTATAGTTCAGGGGGCGAACACCGGGGAGCTGTTTTTT.